This T cell receptor beta chain appears in the sequencing data of a study of CD8 T cells in ankylosing spondylitis. Notes on the study in general: Typical of ankylosing spondylitis blood, it appeared, was a TCR beta motif of fewer than ten highly homologous variants.

MiXCR, run by TCRdb on the 5' RACE reads, gives a single entry per CDR3 protein. The sample contains 300,000 to 400,000 distinct CDR3 sequences, 20% to 25% of which appear only once. About this clonotype: Antigen unknown.

The sequence was obtained from a male donor with ankylosing spondylitis. The sequencing sample was made of blood, either unsorted or a sorted T cell fraction (not recorded which).

In nucleotides, the CDR3 is TGTGCCAGCAGCTCAAAACGGGTGCCGGACGGGGAGCTGTTTTTT. Translated, it gives CASSSKRVPDGELFF. The chain carries TRBV7-9 and TRBJ2-2; unclear D gene. CDR3 length equals 15 residues. V was pared by 4 bases and J by 7 bases, with 16 bases between. CDR1 is SEHNR and CDR2 is FQNEAQ in the germline V gene (reference sequence).